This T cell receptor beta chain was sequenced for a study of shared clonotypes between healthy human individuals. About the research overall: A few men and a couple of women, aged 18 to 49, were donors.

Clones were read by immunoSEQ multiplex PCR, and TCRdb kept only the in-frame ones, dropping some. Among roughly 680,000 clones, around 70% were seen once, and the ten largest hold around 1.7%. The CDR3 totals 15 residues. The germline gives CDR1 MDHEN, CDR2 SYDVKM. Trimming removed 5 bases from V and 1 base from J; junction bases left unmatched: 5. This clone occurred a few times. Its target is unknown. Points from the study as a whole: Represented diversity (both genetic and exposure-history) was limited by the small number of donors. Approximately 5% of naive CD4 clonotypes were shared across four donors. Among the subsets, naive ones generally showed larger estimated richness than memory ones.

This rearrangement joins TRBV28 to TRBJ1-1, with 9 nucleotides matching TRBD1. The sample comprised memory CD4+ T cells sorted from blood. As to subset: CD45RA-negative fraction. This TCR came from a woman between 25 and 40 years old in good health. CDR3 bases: TGTGCCAGCAGTCTTTACAGGGGGCGGAACACTGAAGCTTTCTTT. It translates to CASSLYRGRNTEAFF.